There are many counts of the clone carrying this T cell receptor beta chain. Its specificity is unknown. The data originate from a study of T cell repertoires and leukemia-associated antigens. Study-level background: Effective reads per sample ranged from roughly 3.3 to 5.0 million. General observations from the study: No significant group difference appeared in Vbeta, Jbeta or VDJ counts. Whether expanded clones are antigen-specific and functional remains untested.

TCRdb reprocessed the 5' RACE reads with MiXCR, giving one entry per CDR3 protein. The table shows roughly 12,000 distinct CDR3 sequences, with just over 40% occurring only once. This clonotype originated in a female donor in good health. The sample taken for sequencing was CD3+ T cells sorted from blood and cultured.

CDR3 DNA: TGCGCCAGCAGCGAAGGCGGGCCCAGTAATGAAAAACTGTTTTTT. Its translation: CASSEGGPSNEKLFF. This chain links TRBV5-1 with TRBJ1-4; D is undetermined. CDR3 length: 15 residues. V dropped 4 bases and J dropped 4 bases, with 14 bases sitting between them. Germline V CDR1 and CDR2: SGHRS, YFSETQ. Drawing the rest from reference TRBV5-1 and TRBJ1-4, the complete variable domain is KAGVTQTPRYLIKTRGQQVTLSCSPISGHRSVSWYQQTPGQGLQFLFEYFSETQRNKGNFPGRFSGRQFSNSRSEMNVSTLELGDSALYLCASSEGGPSNEKLFFGSGTQLSVL.